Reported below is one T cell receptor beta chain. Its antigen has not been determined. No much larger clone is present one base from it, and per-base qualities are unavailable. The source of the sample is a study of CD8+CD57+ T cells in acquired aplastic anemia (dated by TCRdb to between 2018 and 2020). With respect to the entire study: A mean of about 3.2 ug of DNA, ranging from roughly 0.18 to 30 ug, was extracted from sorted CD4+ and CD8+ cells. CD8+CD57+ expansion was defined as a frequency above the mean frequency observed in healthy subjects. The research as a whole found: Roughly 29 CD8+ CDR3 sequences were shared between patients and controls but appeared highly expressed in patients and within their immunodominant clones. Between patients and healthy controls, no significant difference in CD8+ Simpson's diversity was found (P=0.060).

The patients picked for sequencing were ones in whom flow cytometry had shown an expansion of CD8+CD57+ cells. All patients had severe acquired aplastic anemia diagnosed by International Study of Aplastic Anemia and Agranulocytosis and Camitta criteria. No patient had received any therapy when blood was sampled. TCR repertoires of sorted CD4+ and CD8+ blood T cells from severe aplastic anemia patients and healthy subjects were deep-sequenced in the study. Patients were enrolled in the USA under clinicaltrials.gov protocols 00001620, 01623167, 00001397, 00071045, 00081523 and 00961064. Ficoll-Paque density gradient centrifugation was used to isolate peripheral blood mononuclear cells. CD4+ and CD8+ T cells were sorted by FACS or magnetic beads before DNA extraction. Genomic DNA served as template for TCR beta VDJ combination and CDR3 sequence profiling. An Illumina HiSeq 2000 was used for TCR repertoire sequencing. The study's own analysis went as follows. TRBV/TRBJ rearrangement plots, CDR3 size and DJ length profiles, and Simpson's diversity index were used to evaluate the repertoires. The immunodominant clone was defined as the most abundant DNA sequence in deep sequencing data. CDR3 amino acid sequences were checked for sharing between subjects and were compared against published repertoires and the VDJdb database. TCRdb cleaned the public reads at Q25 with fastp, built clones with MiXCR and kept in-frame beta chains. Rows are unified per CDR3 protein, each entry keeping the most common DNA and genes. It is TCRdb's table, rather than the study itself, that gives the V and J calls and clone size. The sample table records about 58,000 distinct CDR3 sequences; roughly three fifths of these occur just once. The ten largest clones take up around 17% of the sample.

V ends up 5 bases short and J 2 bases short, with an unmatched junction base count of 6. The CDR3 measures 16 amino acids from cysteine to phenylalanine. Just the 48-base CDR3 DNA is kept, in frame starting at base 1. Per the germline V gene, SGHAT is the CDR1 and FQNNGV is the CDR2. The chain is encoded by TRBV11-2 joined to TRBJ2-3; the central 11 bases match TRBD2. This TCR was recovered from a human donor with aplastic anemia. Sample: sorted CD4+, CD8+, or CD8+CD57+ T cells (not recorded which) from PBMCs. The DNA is TGTGCCAGCAGCCTACTAGCGGGAGTGTTCACAGATACGCAGTATTTT. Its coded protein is CASSLLAGVFTDTQYF.